This T cell receptor (beta chain) was observed in a study of T cells in Graves' hyperthyroidism and ophthalmopathy. Study-level background: Upon initial diagnosis and before any treatment, peripheral blood was collected.

The CDR3 has 17 residues. Unmatched junction bases numbered 12, after V lost 6 bases and J lost 2 bases. RNA transcripts gave rise to amplified TCR beta CDR3 regions. When the TCR CDR3 underwent first-round RT-PCR, the HTBI primer set was used. MiXCR, run by TCRdb on the multiplex PCR reads, gives a single entry per CDR3 protein. The data hold a few hundred thousand distinct CDR3 sequences, with more than 15% observed a single time. The sequencing input was blood. This TCR was recovered from a woman between 18 and 30 years old with Graves' hyperthyroidism. The chain links TRBV12-3 or TRBV12-4 to TRBJ2-1; 8 nucleotides match TRBD1. Here the CDR3 reads CASSTGQGSATYNEQFF. The DNA of the CDR3 is TGTGCCAGCAGCACTGGACAGGGTTCGGCGACCTACAATGAGCAGTTCTTC.